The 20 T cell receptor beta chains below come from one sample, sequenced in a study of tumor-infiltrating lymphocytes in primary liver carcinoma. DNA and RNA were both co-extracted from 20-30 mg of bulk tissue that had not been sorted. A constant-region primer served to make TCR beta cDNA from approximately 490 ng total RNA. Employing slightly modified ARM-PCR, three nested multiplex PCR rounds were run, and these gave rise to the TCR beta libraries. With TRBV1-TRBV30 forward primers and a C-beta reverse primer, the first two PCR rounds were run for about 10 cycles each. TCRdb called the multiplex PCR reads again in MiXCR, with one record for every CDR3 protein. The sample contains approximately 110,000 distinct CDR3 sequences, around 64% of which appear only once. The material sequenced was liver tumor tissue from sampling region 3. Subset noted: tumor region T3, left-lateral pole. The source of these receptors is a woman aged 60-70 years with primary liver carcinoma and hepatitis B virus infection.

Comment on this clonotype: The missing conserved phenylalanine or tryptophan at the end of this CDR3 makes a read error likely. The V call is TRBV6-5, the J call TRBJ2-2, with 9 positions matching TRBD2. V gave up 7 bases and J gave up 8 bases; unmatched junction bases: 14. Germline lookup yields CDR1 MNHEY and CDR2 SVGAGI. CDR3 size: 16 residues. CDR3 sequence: CASTGRGAGGGGELFY. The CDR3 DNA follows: TGTGCCAGCACGGGCAGGGGAGCGGGAGGTGGAGGGGAGCTGTTTTAC.

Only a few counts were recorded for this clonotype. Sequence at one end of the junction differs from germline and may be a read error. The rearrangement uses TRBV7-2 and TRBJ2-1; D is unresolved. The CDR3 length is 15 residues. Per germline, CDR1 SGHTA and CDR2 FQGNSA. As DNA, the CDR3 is TGTGCTAGCAGCTTAACCCAGAGCTCCTACAATGAGCAGTTCTTC. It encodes CASSLTQSSYNEQFF.

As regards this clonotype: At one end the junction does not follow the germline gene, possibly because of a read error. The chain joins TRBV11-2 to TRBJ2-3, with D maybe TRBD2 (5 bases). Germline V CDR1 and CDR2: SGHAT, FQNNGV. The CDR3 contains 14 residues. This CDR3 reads CATSLTGITDTRYF. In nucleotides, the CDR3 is TGTGCCACCAGCTTAACGGGGATCACAGATACGCGGTATTTT.

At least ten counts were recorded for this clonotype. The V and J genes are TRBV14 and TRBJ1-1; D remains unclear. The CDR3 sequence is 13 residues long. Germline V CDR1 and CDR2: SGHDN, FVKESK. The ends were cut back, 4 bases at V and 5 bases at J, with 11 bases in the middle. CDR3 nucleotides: TGTGCCAGCAGCCTAGAATTGGGGACTGAAGCTTTCTTT. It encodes CASSLELGTEAFF.

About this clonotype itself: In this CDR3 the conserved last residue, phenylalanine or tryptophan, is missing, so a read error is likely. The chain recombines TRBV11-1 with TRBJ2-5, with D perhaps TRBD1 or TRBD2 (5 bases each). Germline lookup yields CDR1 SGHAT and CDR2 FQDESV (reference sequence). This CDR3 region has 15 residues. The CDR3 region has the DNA TGTGCCATCAGCTCGCCCGGGACCGATCAAGAGACCCAGTACTTA. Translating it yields CAISSPGTDQETQYL.

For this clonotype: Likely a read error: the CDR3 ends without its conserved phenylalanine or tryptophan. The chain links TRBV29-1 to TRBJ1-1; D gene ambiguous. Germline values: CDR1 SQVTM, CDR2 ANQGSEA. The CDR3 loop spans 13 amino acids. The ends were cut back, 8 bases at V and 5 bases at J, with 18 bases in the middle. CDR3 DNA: TGCAGCTTCTTTTCCGTTTTGGGGACTGAAGCTTTCCTT. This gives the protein CSFFSVLGTEAFL.

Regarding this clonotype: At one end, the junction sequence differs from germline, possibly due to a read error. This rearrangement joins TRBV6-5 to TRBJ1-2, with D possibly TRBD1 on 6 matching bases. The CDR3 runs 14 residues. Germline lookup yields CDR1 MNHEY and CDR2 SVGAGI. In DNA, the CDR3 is TGTGCCAGCAGTTACCCGAACAGGGACTATGGCTATACCTTC. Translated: CASSYPNRDYGYTF.

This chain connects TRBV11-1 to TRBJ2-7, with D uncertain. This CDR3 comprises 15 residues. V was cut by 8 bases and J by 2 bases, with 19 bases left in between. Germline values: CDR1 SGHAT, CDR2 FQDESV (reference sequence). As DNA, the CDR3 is TGTGCCAGCTGCCCCACTGGCAAGGGTGCCTACGAGCAGTACTTC. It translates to CASCPTGKGAYEQYF.

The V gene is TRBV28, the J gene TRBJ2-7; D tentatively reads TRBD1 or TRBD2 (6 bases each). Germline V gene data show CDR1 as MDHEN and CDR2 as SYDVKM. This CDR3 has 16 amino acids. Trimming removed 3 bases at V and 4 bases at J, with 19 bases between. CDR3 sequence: CASSLGGQRLPYEQYF. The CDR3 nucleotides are TGTGCCAGCAGTTTGGGGGGACAAAGGTTACCGTACGAGCAGTACTTC.

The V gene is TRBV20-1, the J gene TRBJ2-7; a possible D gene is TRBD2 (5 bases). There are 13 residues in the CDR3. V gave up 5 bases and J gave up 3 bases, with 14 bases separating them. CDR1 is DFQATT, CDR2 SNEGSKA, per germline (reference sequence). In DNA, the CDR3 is TGCAGTGCTCGCGACTACCTAGGCTACGAGCAGTACTTC. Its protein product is CSARDYLGYEQYF.

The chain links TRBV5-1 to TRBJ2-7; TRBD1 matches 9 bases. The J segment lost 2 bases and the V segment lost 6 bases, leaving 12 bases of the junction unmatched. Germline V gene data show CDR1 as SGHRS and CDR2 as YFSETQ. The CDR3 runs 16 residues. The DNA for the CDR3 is TGCGCCAGCAACATGGATGGACAGGGGTTGGCCTACGAGCAGTACTTC. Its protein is CASNMDGQGLAYEQYF.

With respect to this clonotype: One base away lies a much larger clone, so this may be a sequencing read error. Here the CDR3 reads CSISGGTSGQGDTQYF. For the CDR3, the DNA is TGTTCCATCAGCGGGGGTACTAGCGGTCAGGGGGATACGCAGTATTTT. The genes are TRBV10-3 and TRBJ2-3, with 8 bases identical to TRBD2. CDR1 and CDR2 from the germline V gene are ENHRY and SYGVKD. The CDR3 spans 16 residues.

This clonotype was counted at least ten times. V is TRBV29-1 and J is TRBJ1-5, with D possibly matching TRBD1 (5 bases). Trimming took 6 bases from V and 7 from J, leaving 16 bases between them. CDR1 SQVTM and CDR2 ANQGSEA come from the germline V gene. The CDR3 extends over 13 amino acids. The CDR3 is CSVAGGNGQPQHF. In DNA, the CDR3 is TGCAGCGTCGCCGGGGGGAACGGACAGCCCCAGCATTTT.

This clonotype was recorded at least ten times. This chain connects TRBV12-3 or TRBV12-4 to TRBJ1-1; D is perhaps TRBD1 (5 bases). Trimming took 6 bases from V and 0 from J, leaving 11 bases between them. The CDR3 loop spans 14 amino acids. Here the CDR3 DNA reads TGTGCCAGCAGCCTGACAGTTATGAACACTGAAGCTTTCTTT. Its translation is CASSLTVMNTEAFF.

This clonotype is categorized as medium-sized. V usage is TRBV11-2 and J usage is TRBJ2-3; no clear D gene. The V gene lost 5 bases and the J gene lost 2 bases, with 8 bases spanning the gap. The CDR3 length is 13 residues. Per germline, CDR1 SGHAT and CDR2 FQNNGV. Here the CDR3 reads CASSPSPTDTQYF. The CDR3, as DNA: TGTGCCAGCAGCCCCAGCCCCACAGATACGCAGTATTTT.

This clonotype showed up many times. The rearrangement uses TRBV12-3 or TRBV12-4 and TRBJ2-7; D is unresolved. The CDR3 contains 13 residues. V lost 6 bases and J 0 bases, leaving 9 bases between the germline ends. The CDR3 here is CASRDSNSYEQYF. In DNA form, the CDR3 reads TGTGCCAGCAGAGACTCCAACTCCTACGAGCAGTACTTC.

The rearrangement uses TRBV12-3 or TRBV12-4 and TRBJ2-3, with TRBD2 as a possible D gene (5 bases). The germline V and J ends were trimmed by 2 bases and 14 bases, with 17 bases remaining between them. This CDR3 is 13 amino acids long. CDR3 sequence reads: CASSLSSGLAPYF. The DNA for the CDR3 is TGTGCCAGCAGTTTATCGTCAGGACTCGCCCCGTATTTT.

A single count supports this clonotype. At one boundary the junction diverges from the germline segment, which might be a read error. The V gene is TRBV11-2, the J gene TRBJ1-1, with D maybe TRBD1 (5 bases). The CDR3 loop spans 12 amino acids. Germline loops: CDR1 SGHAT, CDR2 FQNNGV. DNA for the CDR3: TGTGTCAGCAGCTCTAAACAGGCTAAAGCTTTCTTC. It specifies CVSSSKQAKAFF.

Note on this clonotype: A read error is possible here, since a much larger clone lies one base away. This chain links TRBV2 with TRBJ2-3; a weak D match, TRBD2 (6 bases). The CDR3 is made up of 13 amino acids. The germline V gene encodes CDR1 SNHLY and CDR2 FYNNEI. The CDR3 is CVSMGGSTDTQYF. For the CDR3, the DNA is TGTGTCAGCATGGGGGGATCCACAGATACGCAGTATTTT.

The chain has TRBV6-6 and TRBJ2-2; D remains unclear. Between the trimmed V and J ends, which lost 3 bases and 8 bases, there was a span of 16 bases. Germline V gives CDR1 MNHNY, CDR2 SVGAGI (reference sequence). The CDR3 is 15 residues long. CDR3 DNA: TGTGCCAGCAGTTATTTGAGGCGGAAGACAGGGGAGCTGTTTTTT. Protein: CASSYLRRKTGELFF.